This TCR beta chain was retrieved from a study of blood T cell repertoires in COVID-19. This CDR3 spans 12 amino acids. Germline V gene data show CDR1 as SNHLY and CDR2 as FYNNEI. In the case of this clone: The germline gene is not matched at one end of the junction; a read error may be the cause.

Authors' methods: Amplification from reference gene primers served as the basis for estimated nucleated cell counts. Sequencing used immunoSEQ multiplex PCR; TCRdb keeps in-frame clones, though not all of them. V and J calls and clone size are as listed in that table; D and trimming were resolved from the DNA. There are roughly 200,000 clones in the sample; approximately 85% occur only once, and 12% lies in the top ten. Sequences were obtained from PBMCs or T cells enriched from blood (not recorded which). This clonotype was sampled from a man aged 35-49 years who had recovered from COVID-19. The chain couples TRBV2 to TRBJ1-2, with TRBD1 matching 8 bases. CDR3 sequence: CASSSLSTGGLF. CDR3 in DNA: TGTGCCAGCAGCTCCTTATCCACAGGGGGACTCTTC.